This T cell receptor beta chain comes out of a study of technical replicates of blood from a few donors. V lost 7 bases to trimming and J lost 4 bases, with 17 bases between them. The germline V gene encodes CDR1 MNHNS and CDR2 SASEGT. This CDR3 has 15 amino acids. Libraries were prepared by immunoSEQ multiplex PCR; TCRdb keeps only in-frame clonotypes and omits some of them. The sample carries fewer than 100,000 clones, around 95% recorded once. The gene calls are TRBV6-1 and TRBJ1-5; D possibly corresponds to TRBD1 (5 bases). Material for sequencing was T cells isolated from PBMCs. The source is a human donor in good health. The CDR3 nucleotides read TGTGCCAGCAACCGAGGAGGGGCTATTAATCAGCCCCAGCATTTT. Amino acids: CASNRGGAINQPQHF.